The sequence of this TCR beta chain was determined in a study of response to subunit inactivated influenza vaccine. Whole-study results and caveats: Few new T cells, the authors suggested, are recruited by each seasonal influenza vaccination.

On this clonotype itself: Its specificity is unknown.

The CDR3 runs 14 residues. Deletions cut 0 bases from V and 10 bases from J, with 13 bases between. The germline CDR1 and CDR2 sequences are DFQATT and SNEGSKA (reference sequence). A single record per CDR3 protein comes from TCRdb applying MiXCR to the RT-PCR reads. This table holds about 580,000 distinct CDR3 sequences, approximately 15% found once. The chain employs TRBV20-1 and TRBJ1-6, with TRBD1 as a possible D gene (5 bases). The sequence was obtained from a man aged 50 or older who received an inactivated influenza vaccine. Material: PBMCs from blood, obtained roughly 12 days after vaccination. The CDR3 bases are TGCAGTGCTAGAGATCTATCGGGGGGATCACCCCTCCACTTT. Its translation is CSARDLSGGSPLHF.